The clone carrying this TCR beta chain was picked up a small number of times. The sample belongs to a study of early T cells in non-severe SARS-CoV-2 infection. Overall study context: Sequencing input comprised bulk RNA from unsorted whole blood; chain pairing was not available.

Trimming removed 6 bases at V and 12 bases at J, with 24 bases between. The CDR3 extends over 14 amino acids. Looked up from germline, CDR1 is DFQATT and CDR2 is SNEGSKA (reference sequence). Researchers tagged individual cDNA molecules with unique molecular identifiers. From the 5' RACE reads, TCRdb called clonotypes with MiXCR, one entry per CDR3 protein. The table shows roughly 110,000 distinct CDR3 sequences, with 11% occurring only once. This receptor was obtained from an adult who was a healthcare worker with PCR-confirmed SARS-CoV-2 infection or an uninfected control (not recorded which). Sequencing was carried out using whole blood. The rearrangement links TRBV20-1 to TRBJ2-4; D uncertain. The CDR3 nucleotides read TGCAGTGCCATACCCCAATCCGATGTCCCCCCTCAGTACTTC. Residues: CSAIPQSDVPPQYF.